The clone carrying this T cell receptor (beta chain) was detected once. This specimen belongs to a study of blood T cell repertoires in COVID-19. Assay used: immunoSEQ multiplex PCR; TCRdb lists only in-frame clones, some missing. The sample lists more than 150,000 clones, nearly 80% seen once, with around an eighth in the top ten. V shed 3 bases, J shed 0 bases, and the junction held 11 bases outside the gene matches. The CDR3 has 18 amino acids. Germline CDR1 MDHEN, CDR2 SYDVKM. The sequenced sample consisted of PBMCs or T cells enriched from blood (not recorded which). The chain carries TRBV28 and TRBJ1-1; 9 bases fit TRBD1. This TCR was sampled from a man in his fifties or sixties who had been exposed to COVID-19. The CDR3 reads CASSFSARDRGMNTEAFF. As DNA, the CDR3 is TGTGCCAGCAGTTTTAGCGCTCGCGACAGGGGGATGAACACTGAAGCTTTCTTT.